The 20 T cell receptor beta chains listed next were all sequenced from one sample in a study of OX40 agonist ivuxolimab in advanced cancers. This table comes from immunoSEQ multiplex PCR, and its TCRdb copy is limited to in-frame clones, with some not included. The table shows approximately 12,000 clones, with 75% to 95% occurring only once. Sample: CD4+ or CD8+ T cells sorted from blood, taken in a trial of the OX40 agonist ivuxolimab. The receptors come from an adult with an advanced solid tumor such as melanoma, head and neck, liver or kidney cancer.

The chain joins TRBV5-1 to TRBJ2-7; 9 bases map to TRBD2. Germline loops: CDR1 SGHRS, CDR2 YFSETQ. This CDR3 is 14 amino acids long. V shed 3 bases, J shed 1 base, and the junction held 2 bases outside the gene matches. In DNA, the CDR3 is TGCGCCAGCAGCTCTAGCGGGGCATCCTACGAGCAGTACTTC. Amino acid sequence: CASSSSGASYEQYF.

The rearrangement uses TRBV4-3 and TRBJ2-7; D remains ambiguous. Germline CDR1 is LGHNA and CDR2 is YSLEER. This CDR3 has 13 residues. The V and J ends lost 0 bases and 2 bases respectively, with 5 bases between them. The CDR3 loop reads CASSQDRTYEQYF. CDR3 sequence (DNA): TGCGCCAGCAGCCAAGACCGGACCTACGAGCAGTACTTC.

By sample fraction, this clone is large (0.1 to 1%). The gene calls are TRBV11-2 and TRBJ1-1, with no clear D. V shed 1 base and J shed 1 base, with 10 bases lying between them. Germline CDR1 is SGHAT and CDR2 is FQNNGV. CDR3 size: 15 residues. This chain's CDR3 is CASSLGGLGNTEAFF. DNA for the CDR3: TGTGCCAGCAGCTTAGGAGGATTAGGGAACACTGAAGCTTTCTTT.

J is TRBJ2-7 and V is TRBV18; 13 bases are shared with TRBD2. Germline V gives CDR1 KGHSH, CDR2 LQKENI. Trimming took 4 bases from V and 5 from J; bases not matched to a gene: 5. This CDR3 comprises 15 residues. The DNA of the CDR3 is TGTGCCAGCTCACTAGGACTAGCGGGGGTGGACGAGCAGTACTTC. Translated, it gives CASSLGLAGVDEQYF.

The chain links TRBV2 to TRBJ2-7, with D uncertain. Germline CDR1 and CDR2: SNHLY and FYNNEI. V lost 3 bases, J lost 1 base, and 10 bases lay in between. This CDR3 is built from 14 residues. The CDR3 nucleotides are TGTGCCAGCAGTGATTCGGACGGATCCTACGAGCAGTACTTC. This translates into CASSDSDGSYEQYF.

The rearrangement uses TRBV4-1 and TRBJ1-2, with D perhaps matching TRBD1 (5 bases). Germline CDR1 MGHRA, CDR2 YSYEKL. Trimming cost V 0 bases and J 5 bases, with 13 bases left between them. The CDR3 length is 15 residues. CDR3 in amino acids: CASSQDYYGAYGYTF. The CDR3 DNA is TGCGCCAGCAGCCAAGATTATTACGGGGCTTATGGCTACACCTTC.

V gene TRBV11-3 combines with J gene TRBJ2-7; D perhaps matches TRBD1 (7 bases). There are 16 residues in the CDR3. Per germline, CDR1 SGHNT and CDR2 YENEEA. The V end was cut by 5 bases, the J end by 2 bases, with 19 bases between. The CDR3 region has the DNA TGTGCCAGCAGCCCAACGAGGGGGGACAGCCCCTACGAGCAGTACTTC. Its protein product is CASSPTRGDSPYEQYF.

The CDR3: CASSVEGSRVDTQYF. CDR3 sequence (DNA): TGTGCCAGCAGCGTAGAGGGCTCGAGGGTAGATACGCAGTATTTT. This sequence joins TRBV9 and TRBJ2-3; tentatively, D is TRBD2 (5 bases). The length of the CDR3 is 15 residues. V lost 0 bases to trimming and J lost 5 bases, with 13 bases between them. From germline, CDR1 is SGDLS and CDR2 YYNGEE.

This clone has a single count. The chain carries TRBV19 and TRBJ2-2, with 9 bases fitting TRBD1. Germline CDR1 is LNHDA and CDR2 is SQIVND (reference sequence). V dropped 5 bases and J dropped 7; count of bases not matched to a gene: 8. This CDR3 comprises 15 residues. The CDR3 sequence: CASSLTGTGFGELFF. The CDR3 region has the DNA TGTGCCAGTAGTCTTACCGGGACAGGGTTCGGGGAGCTGTTTTTT.

The chain has TRBV13 and TRBJ2-4; the D call may be TRBD1 or TRBD2 (6 bases each). The CDR3 is 16 amino acids. Germline V gives CDR1 PRHDT, CDR2 FYEKMQ (reference sequence). Trimming removed 4 bases at V and 0 bases at J, with 13 bases between. The CDR3: CASSSGVAVAKNIQYF. The CDR3 coding sequence is TGTGCCAGCAGCTCAGGGGTAGCGGTAGCCAAAAACATTCAGTACTTC.

This chain links TRBV10-3 with TRBJ2-1, with 10 bases that match TRBD2. Losses at the gene ends were 0 bases for V and 5 bases for J; bases not matched to a gene: 7. From germline, CDR1 is ENHRY and CDR2 SYGVKD. The CDR3 spans 17 residues. Written as DNA, the CDR3 is TGTGCCATCAGTGAGTCGCCTAGCGGGAGTAGAGACAATGAGCAGTTCTTC. Its translation: CAISESPSGSRDNEQFF.

This chain joins TRBV29-1 and TRBJ2-7; no reliable D call. The CDR3 totals 11 residues. With 3 bases removed from V and 3 bases from J, the gap between germline ends came to 6 bases. Germline V gene lookup returns CDR1 SQVTM and CDR2 ANQGSEA. The CDR3 sequence is CSVDKGYEQYF. The CDR3 coding sequence is TGCAGCGTTGATAAGGGCTACGAGCAGTACTTC.

The V gene is TRBV12-5, the J gene TRBJ2-3, with no clear D. The CDR3 is 15 residues long. The V gene lost 3 bases and the J gene lost 2 bases, with 12 bases spanning the gap. From germline, CDR1 is LGHNT and CDR2 FRNRAP. The chain's CDR3 is CASGFPYGHTDTQYF. CDR3 in DNA: TGTGCTAGTGGTTTCCCCTACGGCCACACAGATACGCAGTATTTT.

The gene calls are TRBV5-6 and TRBJ1-2; TRBD1 is a possible D gene (5 bases). With 0 bases removed from V and 3 bases from J, the gap between germline ends came to 9 bases. Germline V gives CDR1 SGHDT, CDR2 YYEEEE. This CDR3 spans 14 amino acids. CDR3 loop: CASSLEGTYYGYTF. The DNA for the CDR3 is TGTGCCAGCAGCTTGGAAGGGACCTACTATGGCTACACCTTC.

This clone was detected once. The rearrangement joins TRBV7-9 to TRBJ1-1; the match to TRBD1 covers 12 bases. V lost 6 bases to trimming and J lost 4 bases; unmatched junction nucleotides: 6. CDR1 and CDR2 (germline): SEHNR, FQNEAQ (reference sequence). This CDR3 spans 15 amino acids. CDR3 residues: CASRGQGAKSTEAFF. CDR3 bases: TGTGCCAGCAGGGGACAGGGGGCAAAGAGCACTGAAGCTTTCTTT.

The chain is built from TRBV5-1 and TRBJ2-7; D unclear. With 2 bases removed from V and 6 bases from J, the gap between germline ends came to 12 bases. This CDR3 contains 13 residues. Germline CDR1 SGHRS, CDR2 YFSETQ. The CDR3, as DNA: TGCGCCAGCAGCTTTTATAGGGAACGCGAGCAGTACTTC. Amino acid sequence: CASSFYREREQYF. Drawing the rest from reference TRBV5-1 and TRBJ2-7, the complete variable domain is KAGVTQTPRYLIKTRGQQVTLSCSPISGHRSVSWYQQTPGQGLQFLFEYFSETQRNKGNFPGRFSGRQFSNSRSEMNVSTLELGDSALYLCASSFYREREQYFGPGTRLTVT.

The chain carries TRBV2 and TRBJ1-5; TRBD1 is a possible D gene (6 bases). Germline values: CDR1 SNHLY, CDR2 FYNNEI. The CDR3 has 14 residues. V dropped 6 bases and J dropped 6 bases, with 15 bases sitting between them. The CDR3 protein is CASSPGGQFQPQHF. The DNA for the CDR3 is TGTGCCAGCAGCCCCGGGGGGCAATTTCAGCCCCAGCATTTT.

The rearrangement links TRBV29-1 to TRBJ1-2; 7 nucleotides line up with TRBD1. V lost 7 bases to trimming and J lost 1 base; unmatched junction nucleotides: 9. The germline V gene encodes CDR1 SQVTM and CDR2 ANQGSEA. The CDR3 is 14 amino acids. CDR3 in DNA: TGCAGCGCCTACGACAGGGAGGGTAACTATGGCTACACCTTC. Amino acid sequence: CSAYDREGNYGYTF.

CDR3 amino acids: CASSLTEGVDTQYF. CDR3 nucleotide sequence: TGTGCCAGCAGCTTAACCGAAGGGGTAGATACGCAGTATTTT. The chain has TRBV13 and TRBJ2-3; a weak D match, TRBD1 (5 bases). Germline V gene data show CDR1 as PRHDT and CDR2 as FYEKMQ (reference sequence). The CDR3 is 14 residues long. V was clipped by 2 bases and J by 5 bases, with 11 bases between them.

The rearrangement links TRBV7-8 to TRBJ2-1; 7 bases fit TRBD2. V lost 3 bases and J lost 0; bases outside the gene matches: 2. The CDR3 has 15 residues. The germline gives CDR1 SGHVS, CDR2 FQNEAQ. The CDR3 here is CASSLGRGSYNEQFF. CDR3 coding DNA: TGTGCCAGCAGCTTGGGGAGGGGCTCCTACAATGAGCAGTTCTTC.